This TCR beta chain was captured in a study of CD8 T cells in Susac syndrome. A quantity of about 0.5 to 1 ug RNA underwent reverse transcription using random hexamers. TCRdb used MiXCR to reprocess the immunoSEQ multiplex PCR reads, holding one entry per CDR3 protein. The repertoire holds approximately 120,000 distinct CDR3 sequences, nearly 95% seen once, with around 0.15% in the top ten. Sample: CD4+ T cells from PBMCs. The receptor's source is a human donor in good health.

The CDR3 protein is CSARRLADSYEQYF. In nucleotides, the CDR3 is TGCAGTGCTAGGAGGCTAGCGGACTCCTACGAGCAGTACTTC. The chain recombines TRBV20-1 with TRBJ2-7; 7 positions match TRBD2. Germline V gene lookup returns CDR1 DFQATT and CDR2 SNEGSKA (reference sequence). CDR3 length: 14 residues. V shed 3 bases and J 0 bases; nucleotides not matched to a gene: 5.